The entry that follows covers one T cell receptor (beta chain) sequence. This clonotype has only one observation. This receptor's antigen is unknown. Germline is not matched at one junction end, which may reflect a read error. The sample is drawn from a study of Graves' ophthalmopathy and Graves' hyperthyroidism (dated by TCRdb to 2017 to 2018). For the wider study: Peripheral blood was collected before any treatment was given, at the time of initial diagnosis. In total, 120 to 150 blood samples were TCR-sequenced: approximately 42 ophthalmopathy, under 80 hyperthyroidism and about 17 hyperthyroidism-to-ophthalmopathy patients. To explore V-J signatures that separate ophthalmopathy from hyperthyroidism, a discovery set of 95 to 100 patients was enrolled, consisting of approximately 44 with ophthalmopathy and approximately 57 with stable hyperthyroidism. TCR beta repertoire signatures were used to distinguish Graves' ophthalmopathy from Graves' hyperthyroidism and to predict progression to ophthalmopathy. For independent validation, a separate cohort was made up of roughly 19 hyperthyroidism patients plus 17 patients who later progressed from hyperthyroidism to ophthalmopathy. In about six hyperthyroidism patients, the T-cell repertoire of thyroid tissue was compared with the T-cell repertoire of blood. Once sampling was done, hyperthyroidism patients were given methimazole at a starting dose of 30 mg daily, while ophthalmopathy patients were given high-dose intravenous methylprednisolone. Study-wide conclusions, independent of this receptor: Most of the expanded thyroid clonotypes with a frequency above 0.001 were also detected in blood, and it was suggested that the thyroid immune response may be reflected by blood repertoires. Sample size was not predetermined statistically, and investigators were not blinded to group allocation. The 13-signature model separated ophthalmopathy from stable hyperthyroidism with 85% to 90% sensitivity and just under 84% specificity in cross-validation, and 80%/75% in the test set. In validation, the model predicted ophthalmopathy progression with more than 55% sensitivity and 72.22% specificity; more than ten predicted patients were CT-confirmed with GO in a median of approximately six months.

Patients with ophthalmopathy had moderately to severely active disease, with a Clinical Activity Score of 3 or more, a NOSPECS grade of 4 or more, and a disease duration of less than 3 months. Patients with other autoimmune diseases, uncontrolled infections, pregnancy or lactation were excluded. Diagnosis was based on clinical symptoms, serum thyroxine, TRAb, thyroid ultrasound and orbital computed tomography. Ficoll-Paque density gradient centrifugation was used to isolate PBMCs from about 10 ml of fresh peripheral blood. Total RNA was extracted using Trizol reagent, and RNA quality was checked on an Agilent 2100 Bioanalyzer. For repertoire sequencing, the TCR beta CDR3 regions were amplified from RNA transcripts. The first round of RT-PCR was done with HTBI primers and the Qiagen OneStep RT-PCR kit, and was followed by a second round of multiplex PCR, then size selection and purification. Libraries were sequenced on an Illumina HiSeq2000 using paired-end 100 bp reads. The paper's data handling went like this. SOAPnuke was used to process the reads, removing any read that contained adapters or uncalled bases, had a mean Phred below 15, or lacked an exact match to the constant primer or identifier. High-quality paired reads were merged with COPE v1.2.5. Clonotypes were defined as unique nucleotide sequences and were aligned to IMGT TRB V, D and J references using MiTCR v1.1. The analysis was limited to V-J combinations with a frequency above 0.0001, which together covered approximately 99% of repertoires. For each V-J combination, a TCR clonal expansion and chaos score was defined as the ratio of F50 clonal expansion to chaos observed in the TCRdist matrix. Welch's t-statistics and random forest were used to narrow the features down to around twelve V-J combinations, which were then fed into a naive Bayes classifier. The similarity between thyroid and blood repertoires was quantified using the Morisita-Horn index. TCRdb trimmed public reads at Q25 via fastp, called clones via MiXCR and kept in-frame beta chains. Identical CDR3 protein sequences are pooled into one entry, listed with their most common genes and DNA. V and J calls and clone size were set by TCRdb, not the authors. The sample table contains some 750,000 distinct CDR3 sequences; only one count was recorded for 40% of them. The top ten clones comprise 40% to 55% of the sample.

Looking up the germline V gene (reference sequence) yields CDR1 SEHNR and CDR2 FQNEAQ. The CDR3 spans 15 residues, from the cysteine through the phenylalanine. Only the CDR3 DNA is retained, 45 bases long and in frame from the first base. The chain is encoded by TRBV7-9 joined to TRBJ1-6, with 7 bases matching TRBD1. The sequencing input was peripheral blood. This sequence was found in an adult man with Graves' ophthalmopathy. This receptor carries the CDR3 CAGSPGPGGHSPLHF. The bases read TGTGCCGGCAGTCCCGGGCCAGGGGGACATTCACCCCTCCACTTT.